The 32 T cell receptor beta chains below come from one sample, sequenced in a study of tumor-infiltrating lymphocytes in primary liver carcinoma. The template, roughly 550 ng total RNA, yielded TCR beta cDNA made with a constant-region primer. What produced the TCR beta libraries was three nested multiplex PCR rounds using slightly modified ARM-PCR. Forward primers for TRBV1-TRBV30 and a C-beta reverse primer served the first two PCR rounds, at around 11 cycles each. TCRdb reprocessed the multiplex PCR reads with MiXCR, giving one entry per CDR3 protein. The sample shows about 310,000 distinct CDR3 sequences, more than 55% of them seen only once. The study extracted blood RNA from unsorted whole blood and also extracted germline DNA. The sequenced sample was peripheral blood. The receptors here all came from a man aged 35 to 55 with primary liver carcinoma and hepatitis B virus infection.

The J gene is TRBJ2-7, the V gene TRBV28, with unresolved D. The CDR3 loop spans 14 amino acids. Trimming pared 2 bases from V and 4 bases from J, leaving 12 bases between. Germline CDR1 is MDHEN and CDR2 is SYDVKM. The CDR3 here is CASSLARVSYEQYF. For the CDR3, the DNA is TGTGCCAGCAGTTTAGCGAGAGTCTCATACGAGCAGTACTTC.

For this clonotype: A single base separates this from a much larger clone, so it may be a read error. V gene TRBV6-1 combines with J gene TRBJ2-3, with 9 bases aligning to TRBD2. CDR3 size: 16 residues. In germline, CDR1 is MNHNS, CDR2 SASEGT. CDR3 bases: TGTGGCAGCAGTGATCGGTGGCGGGAGGGAACAGATACGCAGTATTTT. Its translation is CGSSDRWREGTDTQYF.

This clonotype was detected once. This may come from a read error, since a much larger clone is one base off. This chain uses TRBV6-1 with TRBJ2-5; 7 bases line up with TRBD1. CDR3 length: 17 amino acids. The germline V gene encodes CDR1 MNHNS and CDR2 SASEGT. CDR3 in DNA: TGTCCCAGCAGTGAAGGCCAAGGGACAGTCGGGCAAGAGACCCAGTACTTC. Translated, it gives CPSSEGQGTVGQETQYF.

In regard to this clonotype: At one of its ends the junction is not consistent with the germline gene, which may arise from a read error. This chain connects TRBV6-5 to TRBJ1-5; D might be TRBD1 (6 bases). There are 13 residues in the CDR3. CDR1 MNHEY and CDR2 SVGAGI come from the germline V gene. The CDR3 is CSSRDRIGQPQHF. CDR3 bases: TGCTCCAGCAGAGACAGGATAGGACAGCCCCAGCATTTT.

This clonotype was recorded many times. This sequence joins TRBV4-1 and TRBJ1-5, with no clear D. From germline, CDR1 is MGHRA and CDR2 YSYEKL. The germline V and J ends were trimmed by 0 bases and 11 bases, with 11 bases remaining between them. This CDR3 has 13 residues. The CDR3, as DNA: TGCGCCAGCAGCCAAGATGATTGGGTGGCCCAGCATTTT. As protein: CASSQDDWVAQHF.

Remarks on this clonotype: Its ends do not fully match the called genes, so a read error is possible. The CDR3 region is CSINGQGDYGQYF. CDR3 nucleotide sequence: TGCAGCATTAATGGGCAGGGGGACTACGGGCAGTACTTC. This chain uses TRBV29-1 with TRBJ2-7; possibly TRBD1 or TRBD2 for D (7 bases each). CDR1 and CDR2 from the germline V gene are SQVTM and ANQGSEA. This CDR3 contains 13 residues.

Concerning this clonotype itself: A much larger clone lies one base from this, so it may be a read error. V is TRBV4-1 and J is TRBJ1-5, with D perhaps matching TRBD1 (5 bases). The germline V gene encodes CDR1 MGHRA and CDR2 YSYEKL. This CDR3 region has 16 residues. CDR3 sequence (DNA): TGCGCCAGCAGCCAAGAGCCGACAGAAACAAATCAGCCCAAGCATTTT. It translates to CASSQEPTETNQPKHF.

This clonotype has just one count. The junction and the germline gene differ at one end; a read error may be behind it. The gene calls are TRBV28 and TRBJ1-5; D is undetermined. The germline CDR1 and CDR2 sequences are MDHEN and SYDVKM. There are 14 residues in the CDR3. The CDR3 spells CASTPIRGNQPHHF. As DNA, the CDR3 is TGTGCCAGCACCCCAATACGAGGCAATCAGCCCCACCATTTT. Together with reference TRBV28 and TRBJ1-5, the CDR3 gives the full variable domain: DVKVTQSSRYLVKRTGEKVFLECVQDMDHENMFWYRQDPGLGLRLIYFSYDVKMKEKGDIPEGYSVSREKKERFSLILESASTNQTSMYLCASTPIRGNQPHHFGDGTRLSIL.

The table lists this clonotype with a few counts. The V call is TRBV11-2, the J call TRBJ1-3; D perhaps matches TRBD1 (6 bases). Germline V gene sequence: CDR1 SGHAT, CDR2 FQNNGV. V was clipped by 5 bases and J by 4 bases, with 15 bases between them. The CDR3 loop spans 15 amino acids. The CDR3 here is CASSPRPGEGNTIYF. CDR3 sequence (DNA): TGTGCCAGCAGCCCCCGCCCAGGGGAAGGAAACACCATATATTTT.

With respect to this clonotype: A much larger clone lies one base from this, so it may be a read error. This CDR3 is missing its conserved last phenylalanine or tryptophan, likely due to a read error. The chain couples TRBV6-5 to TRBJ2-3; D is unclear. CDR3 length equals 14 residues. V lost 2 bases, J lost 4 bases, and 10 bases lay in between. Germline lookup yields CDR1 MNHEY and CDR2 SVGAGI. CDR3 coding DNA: TGTGCCAGCAGTTACGGGTCAGCCCCAGATACGCAGTATTAT. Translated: CASSYGSAPDTQYY.

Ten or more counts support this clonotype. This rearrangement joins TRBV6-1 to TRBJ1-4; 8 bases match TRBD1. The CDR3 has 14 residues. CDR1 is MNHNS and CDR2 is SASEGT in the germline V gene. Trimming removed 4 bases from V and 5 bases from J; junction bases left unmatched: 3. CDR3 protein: CASSVDRENEKLFF. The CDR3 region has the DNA TGTGCCAGCAGTGTGGACAGGGAGAATGAAAAACTGTTTTTT.

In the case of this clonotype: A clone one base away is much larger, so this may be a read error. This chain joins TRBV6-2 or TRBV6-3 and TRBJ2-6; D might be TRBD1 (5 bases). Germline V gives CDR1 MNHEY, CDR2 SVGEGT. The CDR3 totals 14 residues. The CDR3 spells CASSWFSGANVMTF. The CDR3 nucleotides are TGTGCCAGCAGTTGGTTCTCTGGGGCCAACGTCATGACTTTC.

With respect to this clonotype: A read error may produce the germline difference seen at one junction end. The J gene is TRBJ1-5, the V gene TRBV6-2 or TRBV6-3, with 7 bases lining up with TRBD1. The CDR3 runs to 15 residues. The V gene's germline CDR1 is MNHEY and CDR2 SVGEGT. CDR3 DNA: TGTACCAGCAGTCCGCCTGGGACAGGCAATCAGCCCCAGCATTTT. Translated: CTSSPPGTGNQPQHF.

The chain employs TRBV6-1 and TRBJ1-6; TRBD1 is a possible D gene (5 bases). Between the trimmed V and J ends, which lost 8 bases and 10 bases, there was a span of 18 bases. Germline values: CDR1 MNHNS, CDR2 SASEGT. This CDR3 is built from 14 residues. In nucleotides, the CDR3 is TGTGCCAGCGTCCCGGGGGGGATCGAGTCACCCCTCCACTTT. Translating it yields CASVPGGIESPLHF.

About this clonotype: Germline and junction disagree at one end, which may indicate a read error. The CDR3 DNA follows: TGCAGTGTGGGGCCGATAGAGGCCCAGTACTTC. Translated, it gives CSVGPIEAQYF. The V gene is TRBV29-1, the J gene TRBJ2-5; TRBD1 is a possible D gene (5 bases). The CDR3 totals 11 residues. Germline assignment: CDR1 SQVTM and CDR2 ANQGSEA.

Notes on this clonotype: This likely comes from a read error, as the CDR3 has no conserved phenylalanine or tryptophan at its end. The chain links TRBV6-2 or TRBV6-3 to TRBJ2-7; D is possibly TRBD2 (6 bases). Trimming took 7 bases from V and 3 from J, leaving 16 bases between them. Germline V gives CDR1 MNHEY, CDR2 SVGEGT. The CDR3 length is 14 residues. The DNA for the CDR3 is TGTGCCAGCAAAAGACTACAGGAGGGCTACGAGCAGTACCTA. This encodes CASKRLQEGYEQYL.

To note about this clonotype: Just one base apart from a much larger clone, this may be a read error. The CDR3 sequence is CASSFGASSYEQHF. CDR3 DNA: TGTGCCAGCAGTTTCGGGGCCTCCTCCTACGAGCAGCACTTC. The rearrangement uses TRBV12-3 or TRBV12-4 and TRBJ2-7, with D perhaps assigned TRBD1 or TRBD2 (5 bases each). The CDR3 length is 14 residues.

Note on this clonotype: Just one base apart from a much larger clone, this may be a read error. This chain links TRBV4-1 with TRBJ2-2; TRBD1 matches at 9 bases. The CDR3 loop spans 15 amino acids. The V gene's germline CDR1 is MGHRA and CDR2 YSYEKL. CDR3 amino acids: CANSQVAGQGVQLFF. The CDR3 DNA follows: TGCGCCAACAGCCAGGTGGCGGGACAGGGAGTGCAGCTGTTTTTT.

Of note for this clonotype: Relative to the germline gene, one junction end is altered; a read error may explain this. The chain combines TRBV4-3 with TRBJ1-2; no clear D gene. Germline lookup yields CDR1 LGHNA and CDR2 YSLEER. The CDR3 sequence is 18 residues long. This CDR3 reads CASSQDEGMGTRNYGYTF. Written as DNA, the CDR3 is TGCGCCAGCAGCCAAGATGAAGGGATGGGTACGAGGAACTATGGATACACCTTC.

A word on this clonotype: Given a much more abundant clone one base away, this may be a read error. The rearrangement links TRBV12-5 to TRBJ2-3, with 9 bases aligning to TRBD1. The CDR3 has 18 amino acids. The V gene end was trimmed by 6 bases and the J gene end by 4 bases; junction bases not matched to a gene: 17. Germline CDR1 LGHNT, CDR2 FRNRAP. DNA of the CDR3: TGTGCTAGTGGCCGTGGACAGGGGAAGGGTCTAGGGGCAGATACGCAGTATTTT. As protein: CASGRGQGKGLGADTQYF.

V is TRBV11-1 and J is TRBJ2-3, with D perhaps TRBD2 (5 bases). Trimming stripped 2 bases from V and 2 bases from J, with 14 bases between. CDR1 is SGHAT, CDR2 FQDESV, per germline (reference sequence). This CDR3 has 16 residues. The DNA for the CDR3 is TGTGCCAGCAGCTTAACACATGGGAGCCCCACAGATACGCAGTATTTT. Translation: CASSLTHGSPTDTQYF.

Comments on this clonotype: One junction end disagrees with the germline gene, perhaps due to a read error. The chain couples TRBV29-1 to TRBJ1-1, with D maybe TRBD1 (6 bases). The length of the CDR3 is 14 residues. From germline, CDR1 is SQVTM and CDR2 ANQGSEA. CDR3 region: CSGERGQLNTEVFF. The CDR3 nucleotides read TGCAGCGGAGAACGGGGGCAGCTGAACACTGAAGTTTTCTTT.

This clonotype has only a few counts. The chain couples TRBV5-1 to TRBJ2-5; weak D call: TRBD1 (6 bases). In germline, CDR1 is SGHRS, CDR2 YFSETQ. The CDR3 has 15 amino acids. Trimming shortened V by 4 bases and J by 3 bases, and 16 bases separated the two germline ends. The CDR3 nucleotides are TGCGCCAGCAGCCTGACCCGGCCAGGGGAAGAGACCCAGTACTTC. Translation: CASSLTRPGEETQYF.

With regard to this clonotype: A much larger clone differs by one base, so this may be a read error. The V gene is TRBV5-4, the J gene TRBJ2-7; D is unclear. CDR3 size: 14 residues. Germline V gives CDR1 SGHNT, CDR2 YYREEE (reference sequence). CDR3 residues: CAISTTGSIMEQYF. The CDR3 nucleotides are TGTGCCATCAGCACGACCGGATCAATAATGGAGCAGTACTTC.

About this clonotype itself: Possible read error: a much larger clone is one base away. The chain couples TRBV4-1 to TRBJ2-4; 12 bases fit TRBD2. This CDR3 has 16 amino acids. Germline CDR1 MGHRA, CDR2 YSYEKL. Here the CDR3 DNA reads TGTGCCAGCAGCCAGTCACCCGGGACTAGCGGGAACATTCAGTACTTC. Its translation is CASSQSPGTSGNIQYF.

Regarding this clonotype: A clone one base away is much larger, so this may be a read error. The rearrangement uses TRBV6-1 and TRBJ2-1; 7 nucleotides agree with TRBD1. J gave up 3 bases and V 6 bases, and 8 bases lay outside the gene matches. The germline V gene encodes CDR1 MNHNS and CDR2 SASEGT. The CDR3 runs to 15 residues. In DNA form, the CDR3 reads TGTGCCAGCAGCAACACGGGACAGATCTACAATGAGCAGTTCTTC. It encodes CASSNTGQIYNEQFF.

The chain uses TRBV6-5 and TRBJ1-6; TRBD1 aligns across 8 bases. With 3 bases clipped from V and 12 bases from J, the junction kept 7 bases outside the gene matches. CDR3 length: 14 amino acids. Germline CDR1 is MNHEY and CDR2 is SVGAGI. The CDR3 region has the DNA TGTGCCAGCAGTTATCGGGACAGGCGAAGACCCCTCCACTTT. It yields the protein CASSYRDRRRPLHF.

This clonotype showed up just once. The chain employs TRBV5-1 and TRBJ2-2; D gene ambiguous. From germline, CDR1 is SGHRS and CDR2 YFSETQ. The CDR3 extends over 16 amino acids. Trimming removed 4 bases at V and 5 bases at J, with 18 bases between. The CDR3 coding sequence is TGCGCCAGCAGCGTTTTCGAAGTCCCTCGAACCGGGGAGCTGTTTTTT. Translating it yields CASSVFEVPRTGELFF. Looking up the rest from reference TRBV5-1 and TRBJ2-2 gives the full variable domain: KAGVTQTPRYLIKTRGQQVTLSCSPISGHRSVSWYQQTPGQGLQFLFEYFSETQRNKGNFPGRFSGRQFSNSRSEMNVSTLELGDSALYLCASSVFEVPRTGELFFGEGSRLTVL.

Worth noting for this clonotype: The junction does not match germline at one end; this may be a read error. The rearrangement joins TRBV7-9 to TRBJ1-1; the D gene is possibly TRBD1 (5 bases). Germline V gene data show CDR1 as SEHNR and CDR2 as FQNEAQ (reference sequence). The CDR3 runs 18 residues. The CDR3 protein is CASSLGQPRPGPNTEAFF. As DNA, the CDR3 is TGTGCCAGCAGCTTAGGCCAACCCCGTCCGGGACCGAACACTGAGGCTTTCTTT.

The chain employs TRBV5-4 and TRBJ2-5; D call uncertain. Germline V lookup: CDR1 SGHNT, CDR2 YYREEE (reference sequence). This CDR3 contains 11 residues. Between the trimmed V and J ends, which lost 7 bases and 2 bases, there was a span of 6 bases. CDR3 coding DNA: TGTGCCAGCGACCGTCAAGAGACCCAGTACTTC. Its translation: CASDRQETQYF.

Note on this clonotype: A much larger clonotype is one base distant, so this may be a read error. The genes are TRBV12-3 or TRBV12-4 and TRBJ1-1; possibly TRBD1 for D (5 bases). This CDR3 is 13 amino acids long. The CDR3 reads CAGSFDSRGGAFF. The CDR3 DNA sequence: TGTGCCGGCAGTTTCGATTCGAGGGGAGGCGCTTTCTTT.

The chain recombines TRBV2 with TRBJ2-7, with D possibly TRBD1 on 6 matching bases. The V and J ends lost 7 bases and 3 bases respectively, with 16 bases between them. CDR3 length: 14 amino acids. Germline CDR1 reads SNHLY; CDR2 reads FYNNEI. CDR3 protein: CASTPGTTGYEQYF. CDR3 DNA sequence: TGTGCCAGCACCCCAGGGACAACCGGCTACGAGCAGTACTTC.